The 10 T cell receptor beta chains below were found in one sample sequenced in a study of T-cell memory formation after mild COVID-19 (dated by TCRdb to about 2021). Library generation was performed with 5' RACE. The instrument was an Illumina NovaSeq 6000. The public reads were quality trimmed at Q25 with fastp and then assembled into clones with MiXCR by TCRdb, keeping productive beta chains. Each entry is one CDR3 protein sequence, shown with its most common DNA and genes. The sample profile shows about 270,000 distinct CDR3 sequences; around 15% of them were found once. The biggest ten clones account for less than 30% of the sample. Sequencing input: PBMCs or a T cell subset sorted from them (not recorded which). All receptors derive from a young man who had mild COVID-19 (a few samples of this study predate the infection). The sample titles of this study are shuffled in the database, so cell type and time point are left out; the donor was told from shared clones.

The chain carries TRBV5-1 and TRBJ2-7, with D perhaps matching TRBD1 (6 bases). V lost 1 base to trimming and J lost 5 bases, with 10 bases between them. This CDR3 has 13 amino acids. Germline V gives CDR1 SGHRS, CDR2 YFSETQ. The CDR3: CASSLYRADEQYF. CDR3 DNA: TGCGCCAGCAGCTTGTACAGGGCGGACGAGCAGTACTTC.

This clonotype was observed once. At one boundary the junction diverges from the germline segment, which might be a read error. V usage is TRBV12-3 or TRBV12-4 and J usage is TRBJ1-3; D perhaps matches TRBD1 (5 bases). This CDR3 spans 14 amino acids. The CDR3 is CASSFIRADLPLPF. The DNA of the CDR3 is TGTGCCAGCAGTTTTATCAGGGCGGATTTGCCCCTTCCATTT.

Only a few counts were recorded for this clonotype. The chain employs TRBV5-1 and TRBJ1-4; maybe TRBD1 (6 bases). This CDR3 has 15 residues. Trimming cost V 3 bases and J 6 bases, with 15 bases left between them. The V gene's germline CDR1 is SGHRS and CDR2 YFSETQ. CDR3 bases: TGCGCCAGCAGCTCCCGACAGGAAAAGGATGAAAAACTGTTTTTT. Its protein is CASSSRQEKDEKLFF. The complete variable domain, with remaining parts taken from reference TRBV5-1 and TRBJ1-4, reads KAGVTQTPRYLIKTRGQQVTLSCSPISGHRSVSWYQQTPGQGLQFLFEYFSETQRNKGNFPGRFSGRQFSNSRSEMNVSTLELGDSALYLCASSSRQEKDEKLFFGSGTQLSVL.

The chain employs TRBV6-1 and TRBJ2-7; 7 nucleotides agree with TRBD1. The J segment lost 4 bases and the V segment lost 7 bases, leaving 4 bases of the junction unmatched. The germline gives CDR1 MNHNS, CDR2 SASEGT. CDR3 length: 12 amino acids. Here the CDR3 DNA reads TGTGCCAGCAACCGACAGGGTTACGAGCAGTACTTC. Residues: CASNRQGYEQYF.

The chain combines TRBV15 with TRBJ1-3; D gene unclear. Looked up from germline, CDR1 is LNHNV and CDR2 is YYDKDF (reference sequence). The CDR3 consists of 12 residues. The V gene lost 0 bases and the J gene lost 4 bases, with 1 base spanning the gap. The CDR3 nucleotides are TGTGCCACCAGCAGAGAAGGAAACACCATATATTTT. Amino acids: CATSREGNTIYF.

A few counts support this clonotype. This sequence joins TRBV4-2 and TRBJ2-7; a weak D match, TRBD1 (5 bases). The CDR3 contains 13 residues. Germline CDR1 reads LGHNA; CDR2 reads YNFKEQ. Trimming left V 0 bases short and J 6 bases short, with 9 bases between. The CDR3 coding sequence is TGTGCCAGCAGCCAAGAGGGTCAGGGCGAGCAGTACTTC. This codes for CASSQEGQGEQYF.

This clonotype came up many times. The CDR3: CASALGGGTDTQYF. The CDR3 coding sequence is TGTGCCAGCGCTCTCGGGGGGGGGACAGATACGCAGTATTTT. This chain joins TRBV12-3 or TRBV12-4 and TRBJ2-3, with TRBD2 matching 8 bases. Trimming removed 8 bases from V and 3 bases from J; junction bases left unmatched: 7. This CDR3 region has 14 residues.

This chain joins TRBV2 and TRBJ2-1, with 10 bases fitting TRBD1. The CDR3 spans 15 residues. The ends lost 6 bases at V and 2 bases at J; junction bases unmatched: 4. Germline V gene sequence: CDR1 SNHLY, CDR2 FYNNEI. CDR3 in DNA: TGTGCCAGCAGGCTCGACAGGGGGCCCTACAATGAGCAGTTCTTC. It yields the protein CASRLDRGPYNEQFF.

The CDR3 DNA is TGCAGTGCTAGAGATACAGTAACAGGGTGGACTGAAGCTTTCTTT. Encoded protein: CSARDTVTGWTEAFF. The genes are TRBV20-1 and TRBJ1-1; a possible D gene is TRBD1 (6 bases). V shed 0 bases and J shed 5 bases, with 16 bases lying between them. Germline-derived CDR1 and CDR2 are DFQATT and SNEGSKA (reference sequence). CDR3 length equals 15 residues.

This clonotype was observed a handful of times. The chain employs TRBV20-1 and TRBJ2-4, with D perhaps matching TRBD2 (5 bases). This CDR3 is 13 amino acids long. CDR1 and CDR2 from the germline V gene are DFQATT and SNEGSKA (reference sequence). V was pared by 3 bases and J by 8 bases, with 14 bases between. CDR3 protein: CSARGLAKHIQYF. The CDR3 region has the DNA TGCAGTGCTAGGGGCCTAGCTAAGCACATTCAGTACTTC.